This T cell receptor (beta chain) was profiled in a study of T-cell reconstitution after alpha-beta-depleted transplantation in children. Germline V gives CDR1 MNHEY, CDR2 SVGAGI. J gave up 4 bases and V 5 bases, and 7 bases lay outside the gene matches. This CDR3 has 14 residues. This clonotype showed up many times. It was with unique molecular identifiers that the TCRbeta library was prepared. A single record per CDR3 protein comes from TCRdb applying MiXCR to the PCR reads. This sample has about 480,000 distinct CDR3 sequences, with under 15% found just once. The specimen comprised PBMCs from the stem cell graft donor, sampled from the stem cell graft. This chain links TRBV6-5 with TRBJ1-2; 7 positions agree with TRBD1. The TCR sequence derives from a human donor who donated a stem cell graft to a child with combined immunodeficiency. The CDR3 here is CASSPSDRSYGYTF. CDR3 coding DNA: TGTGCCAGCAGTCCCTCGGACAGGTCCTATGGCTACACCTTC.